This T cell receptor (beta chain) derives from a study of control samples from healthy donors and cancer patients (dated by TCRdb to 2019 to 2021). V lost 4 bases and J lost 8 bases; the stretch between them is 14 bases long. According to the germline V gene (reference sequence), CDR1 reads LGHDT and CDR2 reads YNNKEL. The CDR3, from cysteine to phenylalanine, totals 13 residues. Only the CDR3 part of the read is kept: 39 bases, read in frame from the first base. The method behind the library was the immunoSEQ multiplex PCR assay. The immuneACCESS repertoire file appears here via TCRdb, limited to in-frame rearrangements. These files lack a portion of the clones; in checked studies, under half of the deficit traces to unresolved V genes, and the cause of the others is not known. The sample contains fewer than 20,000 clones, 70% to 90% of them found a single time. About 34% of the sample goes to the ten largest clones.

As concerns this clone: The antigen it binds to is not known. It has no much larger one-base neighbor in the sample; base qualities were not kept.

The TCR was taken from a man in his 60s with head and neck cancer. The V and J segments used are TRBV3-1 (or the pseudogene TRBV3-2) and TRBJ2-5; TRBD1 is possibly the D segment (5 matching bases). Sequencing was carried out using PBMCs. CDR3 region: CASSPWGDGTQYF. Here is the DNA: TGTGCCAGCAGCCCATGGGGCGATGGAACCCAGTACTTC.